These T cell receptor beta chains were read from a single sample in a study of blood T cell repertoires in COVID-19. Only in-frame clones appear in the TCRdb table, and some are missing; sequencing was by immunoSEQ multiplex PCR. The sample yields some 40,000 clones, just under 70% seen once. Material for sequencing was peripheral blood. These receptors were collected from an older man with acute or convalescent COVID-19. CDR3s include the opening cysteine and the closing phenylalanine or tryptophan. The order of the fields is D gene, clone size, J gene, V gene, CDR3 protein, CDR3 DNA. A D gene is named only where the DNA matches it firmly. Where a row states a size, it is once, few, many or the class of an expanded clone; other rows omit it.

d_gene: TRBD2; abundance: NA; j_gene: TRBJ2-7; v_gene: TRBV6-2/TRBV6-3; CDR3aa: CASSSGRAYEQYF; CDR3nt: TGTGCCAGCAGTAGCGGGAGAGCCTACGAGCAGTACTTC
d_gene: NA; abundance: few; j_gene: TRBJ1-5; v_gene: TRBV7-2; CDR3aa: CASSVVGQNQPQHF; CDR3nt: TGTGCCAGCAGCGTAGTGGGGCAAAATCAGCCCCAGCATTTT
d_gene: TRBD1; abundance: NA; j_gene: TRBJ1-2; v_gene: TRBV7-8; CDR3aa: CASSLGTGGAFWGYTF; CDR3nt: TGTGCCAGCAGCTTAGGGACAGGGGGCGCGTTTTGGGGCTACACCTTC
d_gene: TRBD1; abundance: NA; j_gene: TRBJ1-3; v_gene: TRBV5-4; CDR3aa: CASSPDRGSGNTIYF; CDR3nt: TGTGCCAGCAGCCCCGACAGGGGCTCTGGAAACACCATATATTTT
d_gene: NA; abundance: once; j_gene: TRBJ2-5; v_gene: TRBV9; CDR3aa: CATTRGAGPYQETQYF; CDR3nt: TGTGCCACAACCCGGGGGGCGGGCCCCTACCAAGAGACCCAGTACTTC
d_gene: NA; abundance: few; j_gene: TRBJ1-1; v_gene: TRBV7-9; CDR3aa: CASSRMAGGMNTEAFF; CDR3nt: TGTGCCAGCAGCCGAATGGCCGGGGGAATGAACACTGAAGCTTTCTTT
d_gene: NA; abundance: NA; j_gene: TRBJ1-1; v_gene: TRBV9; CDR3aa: CASGRAANTEAFF; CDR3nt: TGTGCCAGCGGGCGGGCCGCAAACACTGAAGCTTTCTTT
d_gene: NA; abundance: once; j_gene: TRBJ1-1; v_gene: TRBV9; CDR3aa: CASSVGSRNTEAFF; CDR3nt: TGTGCCAGCAGCGTAGGATCCAGGAACACTGAAGCTTTCTTT
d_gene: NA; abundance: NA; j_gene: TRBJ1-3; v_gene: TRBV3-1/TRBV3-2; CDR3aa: CASSQPPGVVGGRRGTIYF; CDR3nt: TGTGCCAGCAGCCAACCTCCAGGGGTTGTTGGCGGGCGAAGGGGCACCATATATTTT
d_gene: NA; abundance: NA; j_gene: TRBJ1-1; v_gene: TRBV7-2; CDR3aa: CASSRPGRTEAFF; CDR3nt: TGTGCCAGCAGCCGCCCTGGCCGAACTGAAGCTTTCTTT
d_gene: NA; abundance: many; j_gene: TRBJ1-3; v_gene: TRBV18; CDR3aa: CASSPGHFSGNTIYF; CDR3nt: TGTGCCAGCTCACCCGGACACTTCTCTGGAAACACCATATATTTT
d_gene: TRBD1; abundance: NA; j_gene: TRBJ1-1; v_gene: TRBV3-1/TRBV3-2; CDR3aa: CASSPQGGMNTEAFF; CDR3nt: TGTGCCAGCAGCCCACAGGGGGGCATGAACACTGAAGCTTTCTTT
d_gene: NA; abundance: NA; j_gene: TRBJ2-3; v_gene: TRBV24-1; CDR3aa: CATSDPAGSGTDTQYF; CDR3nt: TGTGCCACCAGTGATCCCGCGGGGTCCGGCACAGATACGCAGTATTTT
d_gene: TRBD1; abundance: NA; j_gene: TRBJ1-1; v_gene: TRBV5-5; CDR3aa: CASSPRQGVNTEAFF; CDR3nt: TGTGCCAGCAGCCCCCGACAGGGGGTGAACACTGAAGCTTTCTTT
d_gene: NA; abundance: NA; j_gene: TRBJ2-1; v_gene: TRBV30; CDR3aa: CAWSAPVGEQFF; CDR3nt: TGTGCCTGGAGTGCCCCGGTCGGGGAGCAGTTCTTC
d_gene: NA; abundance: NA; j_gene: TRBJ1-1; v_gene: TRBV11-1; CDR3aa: CASSLGLNTEAFF; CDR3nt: TGTGCCAGCAGCTTGGGCCTGAACACTGAAGCTTTCTTT
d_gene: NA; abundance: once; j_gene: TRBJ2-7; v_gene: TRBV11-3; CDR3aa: CASKKTGYEQYF; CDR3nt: TGTGCCAGCAAAAAAACCGGGTACGAGCAGTACTTC
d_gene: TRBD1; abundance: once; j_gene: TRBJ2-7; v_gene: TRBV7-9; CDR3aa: CASGKATGGSVGEQYF; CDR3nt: TGTGCCAGCGGCAAAGCCACAGGGGGTTCTGTCGGCGAGCAGTACTTC
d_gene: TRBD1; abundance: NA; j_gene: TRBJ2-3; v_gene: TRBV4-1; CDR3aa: CASSQVAHRTDRGYTDTQYF; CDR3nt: TGCGCCAGCAGCCAAGTTGCTCATCGAACTGACAGGGGATACACAGATACGCAGTATTTT
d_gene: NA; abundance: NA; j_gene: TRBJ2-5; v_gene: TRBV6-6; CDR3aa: CASRDSSSRTQYF; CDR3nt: TGTGCCAGCAGGGACAGCAGTTCCCGTACCCAGTACTTC
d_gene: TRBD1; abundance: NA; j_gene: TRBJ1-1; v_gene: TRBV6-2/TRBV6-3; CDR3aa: CASSSPLQGGNTEAFF; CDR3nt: TGTGCCAGCAGTTCTCCATTACAGGGGGGGAACACTGAAGCTTTCTTT
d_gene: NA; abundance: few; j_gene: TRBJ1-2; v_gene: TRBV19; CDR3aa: CASSLDWLNYGYTF; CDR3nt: TGTGCCAGTAGTTTGGACTGGCTTAACTATGGCTACACCTTC
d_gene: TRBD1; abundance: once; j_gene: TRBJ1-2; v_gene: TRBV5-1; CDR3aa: CASSSMTGYYGYTF; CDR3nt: TGCGCCAGCAGCTCTATGACAGGGTACTATGGCTACACCTTC
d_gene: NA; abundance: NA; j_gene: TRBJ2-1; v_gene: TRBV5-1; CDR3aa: CASSSTGPTTDNEQFF; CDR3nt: TGCGCCAGCAGCTCCACAGGGCCCACTACGGACAATGAGCAGTTCTTC
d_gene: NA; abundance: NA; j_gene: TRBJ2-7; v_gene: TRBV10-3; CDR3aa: CAISESRQRSYEQYF; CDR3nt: TGTGCCATCAGTGAGTCGCGACAGCGCTCCTACGAGCAGTACTTC
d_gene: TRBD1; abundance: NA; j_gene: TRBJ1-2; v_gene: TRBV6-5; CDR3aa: CASSSPGQGYGYTF; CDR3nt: TGTGCCAGCAGTTCCCCGGGACAGGGCTATGGCTACACCTTC
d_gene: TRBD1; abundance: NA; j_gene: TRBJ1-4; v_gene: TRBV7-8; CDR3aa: CASSPLYGTGGKFGEKLFF; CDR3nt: TGTGCCAGCAGCCCATTATACGGGACAGGGGGGAAGTTTGGTGAAAAACTGTTTTTT
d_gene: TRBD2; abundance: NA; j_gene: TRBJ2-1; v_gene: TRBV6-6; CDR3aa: CASTREVAGRNEQFF; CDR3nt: TGTGCCAGCACTCGGGAGGTAGCGGGACGCAATGAGCAGTTCTTC